A single sample gave rise to the 10 T cell receptor beta chains below, sequenced in a study of blood T cell repertoires in COVID-19. Repertoires were generated with immunoSEQ multiplex PCR, while TCRdb's copy carries only in-frame clones and drops some. The table includes just under 85,000 clones, around nine tenths detected once. The sequenced sample consisted of peripheral blood. The receptors derive from a man older than 75 with active or convalescent COVID-19.

V usage is TRBV3-1 (or the pseudogene TRBV3-2) and J usage is TRBJ1-5, with D maybe TRBD1 (5 bases). The CDR3 length is 17 residues. V lost 4 bases to trimming and J lost 4 bases, with 20 bases between them. The V gene's germline CDR1 is LGHDT and CDR2 YNNKEL (reference sequence). CDR3 amino acids: CASSPGLRGSANQPQHF. CDR3 nucleotide sequence: TGTGCCAGCAGCCCTGGTCTCCGGGGGTCAGCTAATCAGCCCCAGCATTTT.

The V call is TRBV18, the J call TRBJ1-3; the D is unclear. Trimming left V 1 base short and J 0 bases short, with 7 bases between. Germline lookup yields CDR1 KGHSH and CDR2 LQKENI. The length of the CDR3 is 15 residues. DNA for the CDR3: TGTGCCAGCTCACCACGGCCAATCTCTGGAAACACCATATATTTT. This gives the protein CASSPRPISGNTIYF.

CDR3 sequence (DNA): TGTGCCAGCAGTAAACAGGGAATGGTCGAGCAGTACGTC. This sequence encodes CASSKQGMVEQYV. The chain recombines TRBV6-5 with TRBJ2-7; perhaps TRBD1 as D (6 bases). CDR1 and CDR2 from the germline V gene are MNHEY and SVGAGI. V was pared by 5 bases and J by 6 bases, with 14 bases between. This CDR3 is 13 amino acids long.

The chain links TRBV28 to TRBJ2-5; weak D call: TRBD2 (6 bases). V was trimmed by 0 bases and J by 5 bases, leaving 7 bases between them. The germline V gene encodes CDR1 MDHEN and CDR2 SYDVKM. This CDR3 has 13 residues. The CDR3 here is CASSLWGRETQYF. In nucleotides, the CDR3 is TGTGCCAGCAGTTTATGGGGGAGGGAGACCCAGTACTTC.

This chain links TRBV6-2 or TRBV6-3 with TRBJ2-3; TRBD1 agrees at 7 bases. V lost 6 bases and J lost 2; bases outside the gene matches: 8. The CDR3 extends over 15 amino acids. The germline V gene encodes CDR1 MNHEY and CDR2 SVGEGT. The CDR3 here is CASSDRALFTDTQYF. The DNA of the CDR3 is TGTGCCAGCAGCGACAGGGCGTTGTTCACAGATACGCAGTATTTT.

V gene TRBV6-6 combines with J gene TRBJ2-3, with TRBD2 matching over 7 bases. CDR3 length: 11 amino acids. The germline CDR1 and CDR2 sequences are MNHNY and SVGAGI (reference sequence). CDR3 protein: CACGGLDTQYF. The CDR3 bases are TGTGCTTGCGGGGGTCTGGATACGCAGTATTTT.

V gene TRBV11-3 combines with J gene TRBJ1-2; tentative D call: TRBD1 (6 bases). Germline loops: CDR1 SGHNT, CDR2 YENEEA. The CDR3 loop spans 14 amino acids. V was clipped by 1 base and J by 1 base, with 7 bases between them. As DNA, the CDR3 is TGTGCCAGCAGCTTAGGGACAGTTAACTATGGCTACACCTTC. Amino acids: CASSLGTVNYGYTF.

This clone was seen only once. The J gene is TRBJ2-1, the V gene TRBV5-1; a weak D match, TRBD2 (6 bases). Germline V gene data show CDR1 as SGHRS and CDR2 as YFSETQ. V was cut by 2 bases and J by 8 bases, with 17 bases left in between. CDR3 length: 15 residues. CDR3 region: CASSFPRERRDEQFF. Written as DNA, the CDR3 is TGCGCCAGCAGCTTCCCCCGGGAGAGGCGCGATGAGCAGTTCTTC. The whole variable domain, remainder taken from reference TRBV5-1 and TRBJ2-1, is KAGVTQTPRYLIKTRGQQVTLSCSPISGHRSVSWYQQTPGQGLQFLFEYFSETQRNKGNFPGRFSGRQFSNSRSEMNVSTLELGDSALYLCASSFPRERRDEQFFGPGTRLTVL.

This clone turned up a few times. This chain connects TRBV6-5 to TRBJ1-1; D ambiguous. CDR3 length: 15 amino acids. Trimming shortened V by 6 bases and J by 2 bases, and 16 bases separated the two germline ends. CDR1 MNHEY and CDR2 SVGAGI come from the germline V gene. The CDR3 spells CASRLILYSNTEAFF. DNA for the CDR3: TGTGCCAGCAGACTGATTCTCTACAGTAACACTGAAGCTTTCTTT.

This rearrangement joins TRBV29-1 to TRBJ2-1; D is possibly TRBD2 (6 bases). V shed 4 bases and J shed 4 bases, with 20 bases lying between them. The CDR3 loop spans 16 amino acids. Germline V gives CDR1 SQVTM, CDR2 ANQGSEA. The CDR3 sequence: CSVALREGGSYNEQFF. CDR3 nucleotides: TGCAGCGTTGCCCTTAGGGAAGGAGGGTCTTACAATGAGCAGTTCTTC.